This TCR beta chain was found in a study of shared T cell receptors in the human thymus. Generated by immunoSEQ multiplex PCR, the TCRdb table keeps only in-frame clones and is missing some. The sample has 500,000 to 550,000 clones, about four fifths seen once. Germline V gene lookup returns CDR1 WSHSY and CDR2 SAAADI. The CDR3 has 13 residues. V was clipped by 5 bases and J by 3 bases; unmatched bases: 3. These same records also appear under a second study, on human thymus T cells. That paper notes: The thymus was resected at corrective cardiac surgery. Apparent skewing of V and J gene usage characterized both thymic and blood repertoires. The related literature has documented a marked overlap of thymic repertoires among unrelated individuals.

This receptor was identified in a boy in the first two years of life with a congenital heart defect. The source material was thymocytes. The chain recombines TRBV10-2 with TRBJ1-2; 7 bases align to TRBD1. The CDR3 here is CASSLTGHYGYTF. The CDR3 coding sequence is TGCGCCAGCAGTCTGACAGGGCACTATGGCTACACCTTC.